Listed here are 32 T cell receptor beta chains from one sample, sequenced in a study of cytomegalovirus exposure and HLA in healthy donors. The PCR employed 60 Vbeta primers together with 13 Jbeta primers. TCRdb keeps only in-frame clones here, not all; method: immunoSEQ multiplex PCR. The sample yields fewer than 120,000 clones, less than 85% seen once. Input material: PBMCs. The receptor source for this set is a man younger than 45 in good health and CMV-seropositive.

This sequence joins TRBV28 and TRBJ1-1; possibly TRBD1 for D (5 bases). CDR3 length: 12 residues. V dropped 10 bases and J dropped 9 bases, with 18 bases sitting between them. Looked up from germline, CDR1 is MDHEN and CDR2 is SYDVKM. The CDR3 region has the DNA TGTGCCACACACGAAAAACGACAGAAAGCTTTCTTT. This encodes CATHEKRQKAFF.

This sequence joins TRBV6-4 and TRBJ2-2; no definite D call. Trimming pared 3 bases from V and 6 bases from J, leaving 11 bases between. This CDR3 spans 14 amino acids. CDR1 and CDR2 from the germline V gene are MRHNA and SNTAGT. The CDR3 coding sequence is TGTGCCAGCAGTGAACAGTCGATGGCCGGGGAGCTGTTTTTT. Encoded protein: CASSEQSMAGELFF.

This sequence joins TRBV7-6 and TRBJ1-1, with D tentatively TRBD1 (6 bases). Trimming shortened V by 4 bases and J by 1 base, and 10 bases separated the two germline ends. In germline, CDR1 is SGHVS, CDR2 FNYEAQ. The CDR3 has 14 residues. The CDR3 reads CASSSLRGNTEAFF. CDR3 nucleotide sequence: TGTGCCAGCAGCTCCCTCAGGGGGAACACTGAAGCTTTCTTT.

CDR3 protein: CASSPLQGSYNSPLHF. DNA of the CDR3: TGTGCCAGCAGCCCTCTCCAGGGTTCCTATAATTCACCCCTCCACTTT. V usage is TRBV7-2 and J usage is TRBJ1-6, with D maybe TRBD1 (5 bases). Per germline, CDR1 SGHTA and CDR2 FQGNSA. Trimming took off 5 bases at V and 1 base at J, with 12 bases between the two ends. This CDR3 is 16 amino acids long.

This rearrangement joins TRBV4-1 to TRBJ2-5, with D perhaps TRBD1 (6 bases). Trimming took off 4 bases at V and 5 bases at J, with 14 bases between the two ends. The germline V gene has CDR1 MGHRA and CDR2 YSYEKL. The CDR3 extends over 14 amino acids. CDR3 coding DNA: TGCGCCAGCAGCCCCCCAACAGGGACGGAGACCCAGTACTTC. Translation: CASSPPTGTETQYF.

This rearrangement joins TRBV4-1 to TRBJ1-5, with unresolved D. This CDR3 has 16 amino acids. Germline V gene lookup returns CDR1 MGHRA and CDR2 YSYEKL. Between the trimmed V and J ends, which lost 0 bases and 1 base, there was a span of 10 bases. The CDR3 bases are TGCGCCAGCAGCCAAGATTACCTCGGGAGCAATCAGCCCCAGCATTTT. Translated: CASSQDYLGSNQPQHF.

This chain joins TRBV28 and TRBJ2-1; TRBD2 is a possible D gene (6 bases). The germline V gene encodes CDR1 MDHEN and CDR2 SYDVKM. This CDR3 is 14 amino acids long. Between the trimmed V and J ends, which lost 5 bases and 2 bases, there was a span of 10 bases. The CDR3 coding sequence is TGTGCCAGCAGTAGGAGGGCGCCCTACAATGAGCAGTTCTTC. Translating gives CASSRRAPYNEQFF.

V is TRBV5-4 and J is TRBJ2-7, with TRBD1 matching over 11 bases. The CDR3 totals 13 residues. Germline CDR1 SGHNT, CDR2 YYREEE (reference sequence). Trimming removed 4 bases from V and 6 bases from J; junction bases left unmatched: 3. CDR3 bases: TGTGCCAGCAGCGTGGACAGGGGGCCCGAGCAGTACTTC. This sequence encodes CASSVDRGPEQYF. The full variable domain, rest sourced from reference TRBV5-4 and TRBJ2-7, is ETGVTQSPTHLIKTRGQQVTLRCSSQSGHNTVSWYQQALGQGPQFIFQYYREEENGRGNFPPRFSGLQFPNYSSELNVNALELDDSALYLCASSVDRGPEQYFGPGTRLTVT.

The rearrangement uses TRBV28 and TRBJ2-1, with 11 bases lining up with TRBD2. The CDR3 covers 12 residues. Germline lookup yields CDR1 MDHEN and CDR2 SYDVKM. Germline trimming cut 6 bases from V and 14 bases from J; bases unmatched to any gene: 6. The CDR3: CASRDSGGAKFF. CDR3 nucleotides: TGTGCCAGCAGGGATAGCGGGGGGGCCAAGTTCTTC.

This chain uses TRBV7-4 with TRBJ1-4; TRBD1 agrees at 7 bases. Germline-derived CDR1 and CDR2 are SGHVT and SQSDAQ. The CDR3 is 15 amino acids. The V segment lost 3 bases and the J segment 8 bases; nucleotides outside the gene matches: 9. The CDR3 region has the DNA TGTGCCAGCAGCTTCTGGGCCACAGGGGCCGAAAAACTGTTTTTT. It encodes CASSFWATGAEKLFF.

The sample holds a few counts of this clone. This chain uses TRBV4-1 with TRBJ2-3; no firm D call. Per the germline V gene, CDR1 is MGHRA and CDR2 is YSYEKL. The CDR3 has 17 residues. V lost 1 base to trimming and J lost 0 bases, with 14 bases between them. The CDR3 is CASSQGAGWASTDTQYF. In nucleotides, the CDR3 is TGCGCCAGCAGCCAAGGTGCAGGCTGGGCTAGCACAGATACGCAGTATTTT.

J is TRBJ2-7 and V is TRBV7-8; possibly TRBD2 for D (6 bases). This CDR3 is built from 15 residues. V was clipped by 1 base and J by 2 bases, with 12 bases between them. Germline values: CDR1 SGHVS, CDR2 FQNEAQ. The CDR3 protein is CASSLGLEGPYEQYF. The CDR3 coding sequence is TGTGCCAGCAGCTTAGGTTTGGAGGGCCCCTACGAGCAGTACTTC.

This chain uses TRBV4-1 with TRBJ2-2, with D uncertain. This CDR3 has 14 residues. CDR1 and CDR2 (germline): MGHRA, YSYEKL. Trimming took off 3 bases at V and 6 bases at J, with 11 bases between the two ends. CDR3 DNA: TGCGCCAGCAGCCAGAGTGAGGCGCCCGGGGAGCTGTTTTTT. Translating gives CASSQSEAPGELFF.

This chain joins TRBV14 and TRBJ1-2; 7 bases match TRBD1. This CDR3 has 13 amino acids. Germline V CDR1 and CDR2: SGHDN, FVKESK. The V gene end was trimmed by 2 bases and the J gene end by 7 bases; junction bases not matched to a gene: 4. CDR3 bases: TGTGCCAGCAGCCAAACAGGGGTCTCTGGCTACACCTTC. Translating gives CASSQTGVSGYTF.

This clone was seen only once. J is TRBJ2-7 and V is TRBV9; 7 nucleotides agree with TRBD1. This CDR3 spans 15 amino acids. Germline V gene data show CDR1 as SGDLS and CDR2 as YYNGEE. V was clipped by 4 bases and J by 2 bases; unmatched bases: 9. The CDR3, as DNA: TGTGCCAGCAGCATCCGACAGGGTGAGGCCTACGAGCAGTACTTC. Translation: CASSIRQGEAYEQYF.

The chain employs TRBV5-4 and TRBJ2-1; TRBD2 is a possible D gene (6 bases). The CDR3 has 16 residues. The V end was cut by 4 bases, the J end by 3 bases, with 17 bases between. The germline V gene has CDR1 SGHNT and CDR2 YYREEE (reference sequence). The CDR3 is CASSLGTGVSYNEQFF. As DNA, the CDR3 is TGTGCCAGCAGCCTGGGCACGGGGGTTAGCTACAATGAGCAGTTCTTC.

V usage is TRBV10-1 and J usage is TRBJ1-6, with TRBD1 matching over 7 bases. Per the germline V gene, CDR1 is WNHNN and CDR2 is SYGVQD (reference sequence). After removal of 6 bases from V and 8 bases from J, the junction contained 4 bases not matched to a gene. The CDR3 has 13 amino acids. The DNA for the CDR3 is TGCGCCAGCAGCGACAGGGAAGATTCACCCCTCCACTTT. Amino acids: CASSDREDSPLHF.

This CDR3 is CASSPPGGAAEQFF. The CDR3, as DNA: TGCGCCAGCAGCCCTCCAGGGGGCGCGGCCGAGCAGTTCTTC. The J gene is TRBJ2-1, the V gene TRBV4-3; 8 bases fit TRBD1. This CDR3 has 14 residues. V was clipped by 4 bases and J by 10 bases; unmatched bases: 9. Germline V gene data show CDR1 as LGHNA and CDR2 as YSLEER.

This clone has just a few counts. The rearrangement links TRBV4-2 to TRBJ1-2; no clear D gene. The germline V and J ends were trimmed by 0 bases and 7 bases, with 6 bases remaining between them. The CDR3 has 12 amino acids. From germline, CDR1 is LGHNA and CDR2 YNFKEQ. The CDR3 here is CASSQDTGGYTF. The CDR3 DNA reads TGTGCCAGCAGCCAAGACACGGGTGGCTACACCTTC.

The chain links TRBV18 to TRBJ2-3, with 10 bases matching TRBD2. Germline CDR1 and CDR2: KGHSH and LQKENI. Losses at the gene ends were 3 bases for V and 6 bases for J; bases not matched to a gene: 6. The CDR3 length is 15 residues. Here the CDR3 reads CASSPSGGARDTQYF. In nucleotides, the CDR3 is TGTGCCAGCTCACCCAGCGGGGGGGCCCGGGATACGCAGTATTTT. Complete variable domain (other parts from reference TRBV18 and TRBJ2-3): NAGVMQNPRHLVRRRGQEARLRCSPMKGHSHVYWYRQLPEEGLKFMVYLQKENIIDESGMPKERFSAEFPKEGPSILRIQQVVRGDSAAYFCASSPSGGARDTQYFGPGTRLTVL.

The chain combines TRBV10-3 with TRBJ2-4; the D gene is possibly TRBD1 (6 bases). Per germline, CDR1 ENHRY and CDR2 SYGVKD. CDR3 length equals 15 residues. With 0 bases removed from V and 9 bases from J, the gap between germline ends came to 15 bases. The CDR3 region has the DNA TGTGCCATCAGTGAGTCGACGATGATAGGGGGCATTCAGTACTTC. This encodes CAISESTMIGGIQYF.

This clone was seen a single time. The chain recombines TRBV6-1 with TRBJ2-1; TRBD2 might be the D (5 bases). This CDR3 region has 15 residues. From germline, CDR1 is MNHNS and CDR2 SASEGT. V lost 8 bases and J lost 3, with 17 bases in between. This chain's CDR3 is CASALGGSGYNEQFF. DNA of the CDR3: TGTGCCAGCGCCCTTGGAGGATCGGGCTACAATGAGCAGTTCTTC.

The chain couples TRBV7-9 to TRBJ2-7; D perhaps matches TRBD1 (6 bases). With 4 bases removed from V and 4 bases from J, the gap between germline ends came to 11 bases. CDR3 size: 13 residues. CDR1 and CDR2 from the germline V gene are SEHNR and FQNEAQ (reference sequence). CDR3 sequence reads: CASSSGDPYEQYF. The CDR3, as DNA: TGTGCCAGCAGCTCAGGGGACCCATACGAGCAGTACTTC.

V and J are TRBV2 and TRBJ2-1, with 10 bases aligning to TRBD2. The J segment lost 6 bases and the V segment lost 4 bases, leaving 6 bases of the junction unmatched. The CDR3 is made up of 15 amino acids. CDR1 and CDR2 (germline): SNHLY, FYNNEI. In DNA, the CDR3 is TGTGCCAGCAGTGGGCCAGCGGGGGGGCTCAATGAGCAGTTCTTC. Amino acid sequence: CASSGPAGGLNEQFF.

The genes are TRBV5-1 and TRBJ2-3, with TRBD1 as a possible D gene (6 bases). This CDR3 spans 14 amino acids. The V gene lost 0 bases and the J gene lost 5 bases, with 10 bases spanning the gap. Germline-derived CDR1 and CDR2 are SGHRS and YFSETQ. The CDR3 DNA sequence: TGCGCCAGCAGCTTGGCACTAGGGGGAGATACGCAGTATTTT. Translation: CASSLALGGDTQYF.

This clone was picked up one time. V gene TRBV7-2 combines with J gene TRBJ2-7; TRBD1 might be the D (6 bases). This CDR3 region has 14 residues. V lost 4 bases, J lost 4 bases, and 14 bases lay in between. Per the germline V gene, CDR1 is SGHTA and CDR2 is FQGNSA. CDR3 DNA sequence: TGTGCCAGCAGCTGGGGGCAGGGTGGTTACGAGCAGTACTTC. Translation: CASSWGQGGYEQYF.

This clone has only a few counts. CDR3 in DNA: TGTGCCAGCAGCTTGGGGGGACTAGCCAAAAACATTCAGTACTTC. This gives the protein CASSLGGLAKNIQYF. The chain combines TRBV7-2 with TRBJ2-4; D perhaps matches TRBD2 (6 bases). The CDR3 covers 15 residues. CDR1 SGHTA and CDR2 FQGNSA come from the germline V gene. Between the trimmed V and J ends, which lost 3 bases and 0 bases, there was a span of 9 bases.

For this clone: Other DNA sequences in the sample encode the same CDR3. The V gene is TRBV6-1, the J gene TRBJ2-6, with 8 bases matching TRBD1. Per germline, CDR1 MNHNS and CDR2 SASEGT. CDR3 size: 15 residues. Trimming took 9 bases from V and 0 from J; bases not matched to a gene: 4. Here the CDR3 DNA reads TGTGCCAGTCGAACAGGGGGCTCTGGGGCCAACGTCCTGACTTTC. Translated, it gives CASRTGGSGANVLTF.

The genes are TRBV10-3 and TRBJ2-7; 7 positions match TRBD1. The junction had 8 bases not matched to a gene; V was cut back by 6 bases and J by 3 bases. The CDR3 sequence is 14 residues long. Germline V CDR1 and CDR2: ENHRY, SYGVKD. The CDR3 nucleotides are TGTGCCATCAGCCTTACGGGACAGAACTACGAGCAGTACTTC. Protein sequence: CAISLTGQNYEQYF.

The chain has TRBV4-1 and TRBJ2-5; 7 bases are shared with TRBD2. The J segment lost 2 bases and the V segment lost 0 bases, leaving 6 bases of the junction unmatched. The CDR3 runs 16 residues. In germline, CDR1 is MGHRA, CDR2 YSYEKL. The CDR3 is CASSQEGGGPQETQYF. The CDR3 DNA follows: TGCGCCAGCAGCCAAGAGGGGGGGGGACCACAAGAGACCCAGTACTTC.

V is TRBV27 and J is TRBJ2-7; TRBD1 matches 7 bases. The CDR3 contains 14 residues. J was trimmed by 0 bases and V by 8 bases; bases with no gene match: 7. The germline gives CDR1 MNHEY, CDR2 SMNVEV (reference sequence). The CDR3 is CASSGQVNSYEQYF. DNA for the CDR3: TGTGCCAGCTCAGGACAGGTAAACTCCTACGAGCAGTACTTC.

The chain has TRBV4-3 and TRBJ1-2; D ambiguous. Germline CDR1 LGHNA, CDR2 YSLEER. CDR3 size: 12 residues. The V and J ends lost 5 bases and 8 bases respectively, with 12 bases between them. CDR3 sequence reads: CASSFPGGGYTF. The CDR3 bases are TGCGCCAGCAGCTTCCCGGGTGGGGGCTACACCTTC.